The rows below give T cell receptor beta chains drawn from one sample of a study of cytomegalovirus exposure and HLA in healthy donors. TCRdb's table, derived via immunoSEQ multiplex PCR, lists solely in-frame clones and lacks some. The profile shows some 210,000 clones, roughly 80% of them singletons. Source material: PBMCs. All receptors derive from a male donor in good health and CMV-seronegative. CDR3s include the opening cysteine and the closing phenylalanine or tryptophan. Fields, in order: clone size, V gene, J gene, D gene, CDR3 DNA, CDR3 protein. A D gene is named only where the DNA matches it firmly. Only some rows state a clone size, as once, few, many or a class for expanded clones.

-	TRBV5-6	TRBJ2-5	-	TGTGCCAGCAGCGTAAACATGGACTGGGAGACCCAGTACTTC	CASSVNMDWETQYF
once	TRBV4-2	TRBJ2-2	TRBD1	TGTGCCAGCAGCCACGGGACAGGCTCCACCGGGGAGCTGTTTTTT	CASSHGTGSTGELFF
-	TRBV6-1	TRBJ1-2	TRBD1	TGTGCCAGCAGTGTAAAGGGGGCCGGGAATGGCTACACCTTC	CASSVKGAGNGYTF
-	TRBV19	TRBJ2-3	TRBD1	TGTGCCAGTAGTTTACAGGGGCTCACAGATACGCAGTATTTT	CASSLQGLTDTQYF
-	TRBV5-4	TRBJ1-1	-	TGTGCCAGCAGCCTCCCGGCAGAGCGGAACACTGAAGCTTTCTTT	CASSLPAERNTEAFF
-	TRBV19	TRBJ2-4	-	TGTGCCAGTAGTATACCAAAAAACATTCAGTACTTC	CASSIPKNIQYF
-	TRBV28	TRBJ2-2	TRBD1	TGTGCCAGCAGTCCCAACGGGGTTGGCAGGGGGAGTGGCGGGGAGCTGTTTTTT	CASSPNGVGRGSGGELFF
few	TRBV19	TRBJ2-5	-	TGTGCCAGTAGTAGGGGCGGCAGGACCCAGTACTTC	CASSRGGRTQYF
once	TRBV5-1	TRBJ2-4	-	TGCGCCAGCAGCCGGACCCCGGGGGACATTCAGTACTTC	CASSRTPGDIQYF
-	TRBV7-3	TRBJ1-1	-	TGTGCCAGCAGCTCTCGTCCCTACACTGAAGCTTTCTTT	CASSSRPYTEAFF
few	TRBV4-1	TRBJ2-4	-	TGCGCCAGCAGCCAAGATCGGGGGAGCAAAAACATTCAGTACTTC	CASSQDRGSKNIQYF
-	TRBV6-1	TRBJ2-7	TRBD2	TGTGCCAGCAGTGCCGCTCGACTAGCGTTACCGGACTACGAGCAGTACTTC	CASSAARLALPDYEQYF
-	TRBV11-1	TRBJ2-3	TRBD2	TGTGCCAGCAGCTCCGTCCGGGGGGCAGATACGCAGTATTTT	CASSSVRGADTQYF
-	TRBV29-1	TRBJ2-1	TRBD2	TGCAGCGTTGAGGCTCTTAGGAGGGAGGGTGAGCAGTTCTTC	CSVEALRREGEQFF
once	TRBV5-1	TRBJ2-3	TRBD2	TGCGCCAGCAGCTTTAGCGGGAGCGGGACAGATACGCAGTATTTT	CASSFSGSGTDTQYF
-	TRBV14	TRBJ2-3	TRBD2	TGTGCCAGCAGCATCGGGACTAGCGGAACAGATACGCAGTATTTT	CASSIGTSGTDTQYF
once	TRBV9	TRBJ2-2	-	TGTGCCAGCAGCGCAGCTATACCCGGGACACCTTACACCGGGGAGCTGTTTTTT	CASSAAIPGTPYTGELFF
-	TRBV9	TRBJ2-3	-	TGTGCCAGCAGCGTCCGGACTACCAGCGCGACAGATACGCAGTATTTT	CASSVRTTSATDTQYF
few	TRBV29-1	TRBJ2-1	-	TGCAGCGCTATCCCCGGGACTTACAATGAGCAGTTCTTC	CSAIPGTYNEQFF
-	TRBV5-1	TRBJ2-1	TRBD2	TGCGCCAGCAGCTTGGCCAGCGGGGGCCTGTCCTCCTACAATGAGCAGTTCTTC	CASSLASGGLSSYNEQFF
-	TRBV5-1	TRBJ2-7	TRBD1	TGCGCCAGCAGCTTTTTCGCGGACAGGGTAGCCTACGAGCAGTACTTC	CASSFFADRVAYEQYF
-	TRBV5-8	TRBJ2-1	TRBD1	TGTGCCAGCACCCCTATCGACCGGGACAGGTACAATGAGCAGTTCTTC	CASTPIDRDRYNEQFF
-	TRBV7-2	TRBJ2-1	TRBD2	TGTGCCAGCAGCTTAAGCGGGAGCTCCTACAATGAGCAGTTCTTC	CASSLSGSSYNEQFF
-	TRBV2	TRBJ1-2	-	TGTGCCAGCAGTGAAATGGAGGGACCTACTGGCTACACCTTC	CASSEMEGPTGYTF
-	TRBV19	TRBJ1-1	TRBD1	TGTGTCAGTAACCCGCCGACAGGGACTGAAGCTTTCTTT	CVSNPPTGTEAFF
-	TRBV5-6	TRBJ1-4	-	TGTGCCAGCAGCCTCCTGGGGGCTACGGAAAAACTGTTTTTT	CASSLLGATEKLFF
-	TRBV7-9	TRBJ2-3	TRBD1	TGTGCCAGCAGCTTAGGACAGGGCAACACAGATACGCAGTATTTT	CASSLGQGNTDTQYF
once	TRBV4-1	TRBJ2-2	TRBD2	TGCGCCAGCAGCCAAGGGCTAGCGGGAGGTCCCTTCACCGGGGAGCTGTTTTTT	CASSQGLAGGPFTGELFF
-	TRBV6-5	TRBJ1-2	-	TGTGCCAGCAGTGAATTGGTCAAGGTCGGAGCCTTC	CASSELVKVGAF
-	TRBV15	TRBJ2-5	-	TGTGCCACCAGCACCCAGGGGAGTAGGGAGACCCAGTACTTC	CATSTQGSRETQYF
-	TRBV6-5	TRBJ2-7	TRBD2	TGTGCCAGCAGACCCCGGACTAGCGGGAGTGGCGAGCAGTACTTC	CASRPRTSGSGEQYF
-	TRBV6-5	TRBJ1-3	TRBD1	TGTGCCAGCAGTTACGAGGGACAGGGATTTGGAAACACCATATATTTT	CASSYEGQGFGNTIYF
-	TRBV9	TRBJ2-2	TRBD2	TGTGCCAGCGCGGGAGACACCGGGGAGCTGTTTTTT	CASAGDTGELFF
-	TRBV6-6	TRBJ1-2	-	TGTGCCAGCGCTAGGGAGACTAACTATGGCTACACCTTC	CASARETNYGYTF
-	TRBV5-1	TRBJ2-7	-	TGCGCCAGCAGCGAAGGACTTTTGGGGGCGAGCTACGAGCAGTACTTC	CASSEGLLGASYEQYF
-	TRBV9	TRBJ2-2	-	TGTGCCAGCAGCGTAGGTCTGGCTGGGAACACCGGGGAGCTGTTTTTT	CASSVGLAGNTGELFF
-	TRBV9	TRBJ2-6	TRBD1	TGTGCCAGCAGCGACGGGACAGGGGCTTCTGGGGCCAACGTCCTGACTTTC	CASSDGTGASGANVLTF
few	TRBV7-6	TRBJ1-1	-	TGTGCCAGCAGCTTAATGGAGGGAGACACTGAAGCTTTCTTT	CASSLMEGDTEAFF
-	TRBV19	TRBJ2-5	-	TGTGCCAGTAAGGGGAGGACATATCAAGAGACCCAGTACTTC	CASKGRTYQETQYF
-	TRBV6-5	TRBJ2-5	TRBD2	TGTGCCAGCAGCCGTAGCGGGAGGACGCAAGAGACCCAGTACTTC	CASSRSGRTQETQYF
-	TRBV4-1	TRBJ2-5	TRBD1	TGCGCCAGCAGCCAAGACCGAGGACAGGGGGCGGGTCAAGAGACCCAGTACTTC	CASSQDRGQGAGQETQYF
-	TRBV9	TRBJ2-7	-	TGTGCCAGCAGCGTAACTGTGGCAGGGAACGAGCAGTACTTC	CASSVTVAGNEQYF
-	TRBV27	TRBJ2-1	TRBD1	TGTGCCAGCAGTCCAGGACAGGGCACCTACAATGAGCAGTTCTTC	CASSPGQGTYNEQFF
once	TRBV7-2	TRBJ2-7	TRBD1	TGTGCCAGCAGCTTAGCCCCTCAGGGGGCATTCTACGAGCAGTACTTC	CASSLAPQGAFYEQYF
-	TRBV29-1	TRBJ2-7	TRBD2	TGCAGCGTTGGACTAGCCACAGGCTACGAGCAGTACTTC	CSVGLATGYEQYF
-	TRBV2	TRBJ1-2	TRBD1	TGTGCCAGCAGTGAAGCAAAAAGTGGACAGGGGACAAGTGGCTACACCTTC	CASSEAKSGQGTSGYTF
few	TRBV15	TRBJ2-5	TRBD2	TGTGCCACCAGCAGGGGGGAGGGCCGGTTGGTAAAGACCCAGTACTTC	CATSRGEGRLVKTQYF
-	TRBV12-5	TRBJ2-1	TRBD2	TGTGCCCATGAAATCGGGACTAGCGTGCTGAGCTCCTACAATGAGCAGTTCTTC	CAHEIGTSVLSSYNEQFF
-	TRBV27	TRBJ2-1	TRBD1	TGTGCCAGCAGTCAGGGGGCGATGCCGAGACGGAATGAGCAGTTCTTC	CASSQGAMPRRNEQFF
once	TRBV2	TRBJ2-7	TRBD2	TGTGCCAGCAGTGAAGTACTAGCGGGTGAGCAGTACTTC	CASSEVLAGEQYF
-	TRBV28	TRBJ1-1	TRBD1	TGTGCCAGCAGTTTCGATCCAGGGGGGAAGACTGAAGCTTTCTTT	CASSFDPGGKTEAFF
-	TRBV19	TRBJ1-1	TRBD1	TGTGCCAGTAGTATAGATCGGACAGGCGCCGGCACTGAAGCTTTCTTT	CASSIDRTGAGTEAFF
once	TRBV7-2	TRBJ2-3	TRBD2	TGTGCCAGCAGCTCCGGACTAGGCGCAGATACGCAGTATTTT	CASSSGLGADTQYF
-	TRBV11-3	TRBJ1-2	-	TGTGCCAGCAGCCCACAAGGGGGGGAAGGCTACACCTTC	CASSPQGGEGYTF
few	TRBV5-6	TRBJ1-4	-	TGTGCCAGCAGCTTGTTCGGGGGGGTGGAAAAACTGTTTTTT	CASSLFGGVEKLFF
-	TRBV7-3	TRBJ2-7	-	TGTGCCAGCAGCTTATTAAACAGGAAATCCTACGAGCAGTACTTC	CASSLLNRKSYEQYF
-	TRBV7-9	TRBJ2-5	TRBD1	TGTTCCAGCAGCTTAGTACAGGGGTCAGAGACCCAGTACTTC	CSSSLVQGSETQYF
-	TRBV20-1	TRBJ2-7	-	TGCAGTGCTAGCAGCTACGAGCAGTACTTC	CSASSYEQYF
-	TRBV7-2	TRBJ2-7	TRBD2	TGTGCCAGCAGCTTTCGGGAGGTCGAGCAGTACTTC	CASSFREVEQYF